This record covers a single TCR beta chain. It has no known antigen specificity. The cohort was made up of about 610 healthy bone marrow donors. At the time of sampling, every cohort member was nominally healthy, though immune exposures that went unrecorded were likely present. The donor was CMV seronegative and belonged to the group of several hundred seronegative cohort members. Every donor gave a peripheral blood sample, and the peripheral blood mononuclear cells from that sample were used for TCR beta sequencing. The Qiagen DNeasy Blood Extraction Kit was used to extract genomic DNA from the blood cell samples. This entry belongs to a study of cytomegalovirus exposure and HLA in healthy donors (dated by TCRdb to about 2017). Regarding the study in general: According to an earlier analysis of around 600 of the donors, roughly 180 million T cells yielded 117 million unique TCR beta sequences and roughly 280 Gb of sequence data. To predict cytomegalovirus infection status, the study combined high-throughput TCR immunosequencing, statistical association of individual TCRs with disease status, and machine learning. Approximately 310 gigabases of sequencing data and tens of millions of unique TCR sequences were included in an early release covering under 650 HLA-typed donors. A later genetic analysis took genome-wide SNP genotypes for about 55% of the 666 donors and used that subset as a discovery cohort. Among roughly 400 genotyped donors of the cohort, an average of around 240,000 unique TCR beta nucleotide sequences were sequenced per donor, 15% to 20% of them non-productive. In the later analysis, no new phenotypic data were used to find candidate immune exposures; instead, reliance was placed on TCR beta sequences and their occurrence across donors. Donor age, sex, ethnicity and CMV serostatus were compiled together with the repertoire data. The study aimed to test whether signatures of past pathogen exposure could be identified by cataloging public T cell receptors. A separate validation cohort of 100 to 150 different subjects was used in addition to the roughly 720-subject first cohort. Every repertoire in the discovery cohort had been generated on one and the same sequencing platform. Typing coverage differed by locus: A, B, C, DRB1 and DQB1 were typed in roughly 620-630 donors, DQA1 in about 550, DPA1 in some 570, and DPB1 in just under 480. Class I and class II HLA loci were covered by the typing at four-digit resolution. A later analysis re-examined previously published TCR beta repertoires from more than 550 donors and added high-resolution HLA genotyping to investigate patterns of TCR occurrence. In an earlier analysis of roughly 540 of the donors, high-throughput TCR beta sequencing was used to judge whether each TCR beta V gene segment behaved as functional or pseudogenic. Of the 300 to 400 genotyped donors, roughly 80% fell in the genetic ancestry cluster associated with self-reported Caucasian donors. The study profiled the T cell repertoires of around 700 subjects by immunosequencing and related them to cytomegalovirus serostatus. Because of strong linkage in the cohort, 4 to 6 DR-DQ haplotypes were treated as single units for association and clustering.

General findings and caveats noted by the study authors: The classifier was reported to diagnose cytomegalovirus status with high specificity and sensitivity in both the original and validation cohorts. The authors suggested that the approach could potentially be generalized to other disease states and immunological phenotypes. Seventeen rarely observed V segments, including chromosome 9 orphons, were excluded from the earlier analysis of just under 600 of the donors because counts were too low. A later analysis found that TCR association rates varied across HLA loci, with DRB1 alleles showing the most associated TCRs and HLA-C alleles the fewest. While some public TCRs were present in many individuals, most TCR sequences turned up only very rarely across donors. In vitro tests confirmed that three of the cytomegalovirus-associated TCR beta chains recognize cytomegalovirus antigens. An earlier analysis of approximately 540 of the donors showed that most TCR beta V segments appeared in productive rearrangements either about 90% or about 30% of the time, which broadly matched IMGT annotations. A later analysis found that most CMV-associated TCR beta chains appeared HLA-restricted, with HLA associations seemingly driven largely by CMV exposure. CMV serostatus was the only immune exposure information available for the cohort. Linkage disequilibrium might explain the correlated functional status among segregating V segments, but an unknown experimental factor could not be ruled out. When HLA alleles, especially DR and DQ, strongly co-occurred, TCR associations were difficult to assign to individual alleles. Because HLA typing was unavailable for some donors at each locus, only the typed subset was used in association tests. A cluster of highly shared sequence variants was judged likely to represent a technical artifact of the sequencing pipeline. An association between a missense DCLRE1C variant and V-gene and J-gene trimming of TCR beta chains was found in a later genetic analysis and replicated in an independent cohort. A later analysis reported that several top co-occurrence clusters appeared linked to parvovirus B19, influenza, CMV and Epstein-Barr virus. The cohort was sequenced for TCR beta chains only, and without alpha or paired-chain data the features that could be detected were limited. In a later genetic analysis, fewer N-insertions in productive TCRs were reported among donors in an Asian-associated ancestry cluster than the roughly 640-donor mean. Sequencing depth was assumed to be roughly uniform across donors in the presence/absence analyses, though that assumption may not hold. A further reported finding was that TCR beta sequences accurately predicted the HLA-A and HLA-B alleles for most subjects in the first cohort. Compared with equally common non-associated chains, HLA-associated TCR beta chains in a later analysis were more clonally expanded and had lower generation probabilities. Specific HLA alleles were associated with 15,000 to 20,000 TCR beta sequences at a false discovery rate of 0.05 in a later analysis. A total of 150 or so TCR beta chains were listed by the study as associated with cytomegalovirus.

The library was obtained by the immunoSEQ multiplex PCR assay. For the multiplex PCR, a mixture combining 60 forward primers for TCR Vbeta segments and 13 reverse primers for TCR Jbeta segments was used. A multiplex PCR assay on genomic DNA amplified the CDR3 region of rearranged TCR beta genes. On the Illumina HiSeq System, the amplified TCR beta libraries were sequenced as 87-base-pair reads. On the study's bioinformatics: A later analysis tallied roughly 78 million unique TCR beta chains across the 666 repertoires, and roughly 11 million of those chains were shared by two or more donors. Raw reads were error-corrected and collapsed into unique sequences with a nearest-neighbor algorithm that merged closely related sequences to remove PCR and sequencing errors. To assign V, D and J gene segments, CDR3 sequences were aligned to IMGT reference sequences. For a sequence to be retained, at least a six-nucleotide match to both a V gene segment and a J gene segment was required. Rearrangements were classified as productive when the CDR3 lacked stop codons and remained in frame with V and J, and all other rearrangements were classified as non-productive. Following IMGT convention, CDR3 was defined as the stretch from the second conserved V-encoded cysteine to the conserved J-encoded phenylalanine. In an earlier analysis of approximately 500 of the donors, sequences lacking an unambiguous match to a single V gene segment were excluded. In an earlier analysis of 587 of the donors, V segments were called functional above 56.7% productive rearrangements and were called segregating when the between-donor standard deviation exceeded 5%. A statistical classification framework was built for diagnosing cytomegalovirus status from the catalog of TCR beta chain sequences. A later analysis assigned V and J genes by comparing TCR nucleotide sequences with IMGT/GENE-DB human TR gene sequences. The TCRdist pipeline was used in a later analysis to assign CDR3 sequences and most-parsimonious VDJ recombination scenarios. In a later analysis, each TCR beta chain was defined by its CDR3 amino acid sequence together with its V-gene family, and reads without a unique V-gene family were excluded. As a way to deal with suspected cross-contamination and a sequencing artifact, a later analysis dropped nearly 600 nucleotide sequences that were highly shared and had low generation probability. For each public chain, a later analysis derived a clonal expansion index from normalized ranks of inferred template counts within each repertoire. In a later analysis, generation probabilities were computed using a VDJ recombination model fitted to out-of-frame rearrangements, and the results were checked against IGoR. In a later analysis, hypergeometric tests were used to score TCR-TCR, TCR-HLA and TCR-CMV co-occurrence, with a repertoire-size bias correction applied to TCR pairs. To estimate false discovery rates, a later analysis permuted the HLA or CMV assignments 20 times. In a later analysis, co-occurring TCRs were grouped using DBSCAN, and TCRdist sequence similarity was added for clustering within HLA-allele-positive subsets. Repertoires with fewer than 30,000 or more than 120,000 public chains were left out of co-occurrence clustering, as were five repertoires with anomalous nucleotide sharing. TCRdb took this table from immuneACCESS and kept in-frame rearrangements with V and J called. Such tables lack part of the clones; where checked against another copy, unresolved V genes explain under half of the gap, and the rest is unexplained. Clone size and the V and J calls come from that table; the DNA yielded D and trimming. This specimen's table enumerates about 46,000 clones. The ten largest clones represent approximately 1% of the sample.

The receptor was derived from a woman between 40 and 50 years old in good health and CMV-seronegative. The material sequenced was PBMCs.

The base sequence is TGCAGCGCCGGCCAGCGAAGCTCCTACAATGAGCAGTTCTTC. This codes for CSAGQRSSYNEQFF. Recombination linked TRBV29-1 to TRBJ2-1; confidence is insufficient to name the D gene. The germline V gene supplies CDR1 SQVTM and CDR2 ANQGSEA. CDR3 length: 14 amino acids, cysteine to phenylalanine. Kept here is only the CDR3 DNA, which spans 42 bases and is read in frame from base 1. V loses 7 bases, J loses 0 bases, and the germline ends lie 13 bases apart.